This TCR beta chain appears in the sequencing data of a study of OX40 agonist ivuxolimab in advanced cancers. The overall study: Hepatocellular carcinoma, melanoma, renal cell or head and neck cancer occurred in dose-escalation patients.

Produced via immunoSEQ multiplex PCR; TCRdb's table is partial and in-frame only. The profile shows around 67,000 clones, around nine tenths of them singletons. V lost 6 bases and J lost 3; bases outside the gene matches: 12. This CDR3 is 16 amino acids long. CDR1 is MDHEN, CDR2 SYDVKM, per germline. The sequencing here drew on CD4+ or CD8+ T cells sorted from blood, taken in a trial of the OX40 agonist ivuxolimab. This chain connects TRBV28 to TRBJ2-7; TRBD2 matches at 9 bases. The receptor was isolated from an adult with an advanced solid tumor such as melanoma, head and neck, liver or kidney cancer. CDR3 nucleotides: TGTGCCAGCAGCCCTGCCCTAGCGGGATACAACTACGAGCAGTACTTC. It encodes CASSPALAGYNYEQYF.